What follows are 4 T cell receptor beta chains derived from one specimen sequenced in a study of blood T cell repertoires in COVID-19. Profiled with immunoSEQ multiplex PCR; TCRdb holds only in-frame clones, not every one. The sample lists a few hundred thousand clones, approximately 89% occurring once. Sequencing was carried out using peripheral blood. The receptors were gathered from a woman in her forties or fifties with COVID-19, enrolled during active disease.

V gene TRBV5-1 combines with J gene TRBJ1-6, with 9 bases aligning to TRBD1. CDR1 and CDR2 from the germline V gene are SGHRS and YFSETQ. There are 17 residues in the CDR3. J was trimmed by 4 bases and V by 4 bases; bases with no gene match: 9. The CDR3 spells CASSLLGDRAYNSPLHF. The DNA of the CDR3 is TGCGCCAGCAGCCTCCTCGGGGACAGGGCTTATAATTCACCCCTCCACTTT.

The chain employs TRBV6-5 and TRBJ2-4; the D gene is possibly TRBD1 (5 bases). Trimming took 0 bases from V and 2 from J, leaving 11 bases between them. This CDR3 region has 16 residues. CDR1 MNHEY and CDR2 SVGAGI come from the germline V gene. The DNA of the CDR3 is TGTGCCAGCAGTTACTCGATGCAGGGTACCAAAAACATTCAGTACTTC. Encoded protein: CASSYSMQGTKNIQYF.

The CDR3 DNA sequence: TGCGCCAGCTCCCGGGCTCAAGGGGGTCGGGATACGCAGTATTTT. Translating it yields CASSRAQGGRDTQYF. The chain recombines TRBV5-1 with TRBJ2-3, with D perhaps TRBD1 (6 bases). Per germline, CDR1 SGHRS and CDR2 YFSETQ. V was trimmed by 7 bases and J by 6 bases, leaving 21 bases between them. The CDR3 covers 15 residues. The whole variable domain, filled in from reference TRBV5-1 and TRBJ2-3, reads KAGVTQTPRYLIKTRGQQVTLSCSPISGHRSVSWYQQTPGQGLQFLFEYFSETQRNKGNFPGRFSGRQFSNSRSEMNVSTLELGDSALYLCASSRAQGGRDTQYFGPGTRLTVL.

J is TRBJ2-7 and V is TRBV5-1; 7 nucleotides line up with TRBD1. The germline V gene has CDR1 SGHRS and CDR2 YFSETQ. J was trimmed by 3 bases and V by 5 bases; bases with no gene match: 5. This CDR3 comprises 13 residues. The CDR3 DNA is TGCGCCAGCAGGATGTGGGACAGCTACGAGCAGTACTTC. Its translation: CASRMWDSYEQYF.